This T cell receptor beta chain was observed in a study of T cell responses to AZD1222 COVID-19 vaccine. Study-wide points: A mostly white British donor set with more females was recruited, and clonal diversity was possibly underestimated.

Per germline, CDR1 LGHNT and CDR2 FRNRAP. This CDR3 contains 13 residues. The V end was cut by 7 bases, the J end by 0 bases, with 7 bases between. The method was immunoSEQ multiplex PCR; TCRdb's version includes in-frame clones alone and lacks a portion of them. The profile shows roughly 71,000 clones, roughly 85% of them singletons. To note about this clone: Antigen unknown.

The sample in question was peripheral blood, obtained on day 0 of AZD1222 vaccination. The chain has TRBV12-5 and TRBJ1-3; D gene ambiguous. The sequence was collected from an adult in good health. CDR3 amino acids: CASAAPSGNTIYF. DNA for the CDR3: TGTGCTAGTGCTGCGCCCTCTGGAAACACCATATATTTT.